The following is a TCR beta chain sequence with its context. Its antigen remains unknown. Compared with germline, one end of the junction differs, possibly owing to a read error. The sample is drawn from a study of CD8+CD57+ T cells in acquired aplastic anemia. Study overall: The mean DNA yield obtained from sorted CD4+ and CD8+ cells came to 3 to 3.5 ug.

The study, taken as a whole, reports: Overlap between patients and controls comprised roughly 28 CD8+ CDR3 sequences. CD8+ Simpson's diversity in patients was not significantly different from that in controls.

This CDR3 has 16 amino acids. Germline assignment: CDR1 SGHDT and CDR2 YYEEEE. The TCR beta profiling, which covered VDJ combination and CDR3 sequence, was carried out using genomic DNA as the template. TCRdb independently ran MiXCR on the reads; one entry per CDR3 protein. The sample yields under 350,000 distinct CDR3 sequences, 50% to 70% seen once. This TCR was sampled from a human donor with severe aplastic anemia or a healthy control (not recorded which). Sequenced: sorted CD4+, CD8+, or CD8+CD57+ T cells (not recorded which) from PBMCs. V gene TRBV5-6 combines with J gene TRBJ1-1, with 10 bases lining up with TRBD1. The CDR3: CASSRPGTGVNAEAFF. The DNA for the CDR3 is TGTGCCAGCAGCCGTCCCGGGACAGGGGTGAACGCTGAAGCTTTCTTT. Combining the CDR3 with reference TRBV5-6 and TRBJ1-1 gives the whole variable domain DAGVTQSPTHLIKTRGQQVTLRCSPKSGHDTVSWYQQALGQGPQFIFQYYEEEERQRGNFPDRFSGHQFPNYSSELNVNALLLGDSALYLCASSRPGTGVNAEAFFGQGTRLTVV.